The 16 T cell receptor beta chains below all came from one sample that was sequenced in a study of shared clonotypes between healthy human individuals (dated by TCRdb to about 2020). Libraries were made using the immunoSEQ multiplex PCR assay. TCRdb stores this immuneACCESS table with in-frame sequences only. Part of the clones is absent; in the studies checked, under half of the shortfall reflects unresolved V genes, and no reason is known for the rest. The sample includes about half a million clones, with 65% to 85% observed a single time. 10% to 15% of the sample rests with the top ten. Source material: PBMCs. The source is a middle-aged woman in good health. Some clones in this sample may be carry-over from other donors' samples.

Comments on this clone: This sequence is one base from a far larger clone and is likely a read error. The chain carries TRBV6-5 and TRBJ2-7; 8 positions match TRBD1. The germline V gene encodes CDR1 MNHEY and CDR2 SVGAGI. This CDR3 has 13 amino acids. CDR3 protein: CASSFGQGGEQHF. CDR3 coding DNA: TGTGCCAGCAGTTTCGGACAGGGTGGCGAGCAGCACTTC.

V gene TRBV7-8 combines with J gene TRBJ1-4; D is uncertain. CDR1 and CDR2 (germline): SGHVS, FQNEAQ. CDR3 size: 15 residues. V shed 1 base and J shed 3 bases, with 9 bases lying between them. The CDR3 is CASSLGLQSNEKLFF. The CDR3 DNA reads as TGTGCCAGCAGCTTAGGTCTGCAATCTAATGAAAAACTGTTTTTT.

A note on this clone: The DNA is omitted, as the CDR3 cannot be located on it reliably, and the CDR3 follows TCRdb's listing. The chain employs TRBV6-1 and TRBJ1-6. With termini counted, the CDR3 has 14 amino acids. Per the germline V gene, CDR1 is MNHNS and CDR2 is SASEGT. CDR3 region: CASSEVGTGAGTHF.

The chain links TRBV4-1 to TRBJ2-1; D is unclear. CDR3 length equals 17 residues. The germline V gene has CDR1 MGHRA and CDR2 YSYEKL. Trimming pared 5 bases from V and 0 bases from J, leaving 17 bases between. CDR3 DNA: TGCGCCAGCAGCGTAATAAGTGGGATGAGCTCCTACAATGAGCAGTTCTTC. This encodes CASSVISGMSSYNEQFF.

This clone has a handful of counts. CDR3 nucleotides: TGTGCCAGCAGCTCATACGGGACTAGCGGGACCGAGCAGTACTTC. Translation gives CASSSYGTSGTEQYF. V is TRBV7-6 and J is TRBJ2-7; TRBD2 matches at 13 bases. CDR1 and CDR2 (germline): SGHVS, FNYEAQ. V dropped 4 bases and J dropped 6; count of bases not matched to a gene: 6. CDR3 length: 15 amino acids.

The chain links TRBV7-7 to TRBJ2-2; D possibly corresponds to TRBD2 (5 bases). The CDR3 has 15 amino acids. With 2 bases removed from V and 7 bases from J, the gap between germline ends came to 14 bases. Germline lookup yields CDR1 SSHAT and CDR2 FNYEAQ (reference sequence). CDR3 sequence (DNA): TGTGCCAGCAGCTTAAGCCCGGGGATCAGCGGGGAGCTGTTTTTT. It encodes CASSLSPGISGELFF.

The V gene is TRBV18, the J gene TRBJ1-2, with TRBD1 identical over 7 bases. Losses at the gene ends were 2 bases for V and 4 bases for J; bases not matched to a gene: 4. This CDR3 region has 14 residues. The germline V gene has CDR1 KGHSH and CDR2 LQKENI. The CDR3 loop reads CASSPGGGGYGYTF. In nucleotides, the CDR3 is TGTGCCAGCTCACCAGGAGGGGGCGGCTATGGCTACACCTTC.

This chain connects TRBV11-2 to TRBJ2-7, with D perhaps matching TRBD1 (5 bases). Germline V CDR1 and CDR2: SGHAT, FQNNGV. This CDR3 contains 14 residues. The V end lost 1 base, the J end lost 2 bases, and 9 bases lay between the germline ends. As DNA, the CDR3 is TGTGCCAGCAGCTTAGTGCAGGGTCCCTACGAGCAGTACTTC. This encodes CASSLVQGPYEQYF.

The chain carries TRBV7-6 and TRBJ2-5; tentatively, D is TRBD1 or TRBD2 (5 bases each). Deletions cut 2 bases from V and 2 bases from J, with 9 bases between. The CDR3 runs to 14 residues. CDR1 is SGHVS and CDR2 is FNYEAQ in the germline V gene. The DNA of the CDR3 is TGTGCCAGCAGCTTAACGGGGCGGCAAGAGACCCAGTACTTC. It encodes CASSLTGRQETQYF.

The chain has TRBV7-9 and TRBJ2-3; 10 nucleotides align to TRBD2. Germline CDR1 and CDR2: SEHNR and FQNEAQ (reference sequence). This CDR3 spans 17 amino acids. Trimming took 2 bases from V and 0 from J; bases not matched to a gene: 5. The chain's CDR3 is CASSLRGLATSTDTQYF. In DNA form, the CDR3 reads TGTGCCAGCAGCTTAAGGGGACTAGCGACTAGCACAGATACGCAGTATTTT.

The rearrangement uses TRBV6-5 and TRBJ1-4; D gene uncertain. The CDR3 runs to 13 residues. V shed 5 bases and J shed 4 bases, with 8 bases lying between them. Germline CDR1 is MNHEY and CDR2 is SVGAGI. The CDR3 nucleotides read TGTGCCAGCAGTCGGGATCTTAATGAAAAACTGTTTTTT. Residues: CASSRDLNEKLFF.

The V and J genes are TRBV7-9 and TRBJ1-4; possibly TRBD1 for D (5 bases). Trimming pared 10 bases from V and 8 bases from J, leaving 17 bases between. This CDR3 spans 13 amino acids. Germline values: CDR1 SEHNR, CDR2 FQNEAQ (reference sequence). CDR3 protein: CATTDNRGEKLFF. In nucleotides, the CDR3 is TGTGCCACTACCGATAATAGGGGAGAAAAACTGTTTTTT.

V usage is TRBV5-5 and J usage is TRBJ1-1; D is uncertain. Germline V gene lookup returns CDR1 SGHKS and CDR2 YYEKEE (reference sequence). Between the trimmed V and J ends, which lost 4 bases and 7 bases, there was a span of 11 bases. CDR3 length equals 12 residues. CDR3 in amino acids: CASSVALGEAFF. DNA for the CDR3: TGTGCCAGCAGCGTAGCTTTAGGTGAAGCTTTCTTT. Combining the CDR3 with reference TRBV5-5 and TRBJ1-1 gives the whole variable domain DAGVTQSPTHLIKTRGQQVTLRCSPISGHKSVSWYQQVLGQGPQFIFQYYEKEERGRGNFPDRFSARQFPNYSSELNVNALLLGDSALYLCASSVALGEAFFGQGTRLTVV.

This chain uses TRBV6-5 with TRBJ2-4; the D gene is possibly TRBD1 (5 bases). From germline, CDR1 is MNHEY and CDR2 SVGAGI. This CDR3 has 16 amino acids. V was pared by 4 bases and J by 1 base, with 14 bases between. The CDR3: CASSSHSRQAKNIQYF. The CDR3, as DNA: TGTGCCAGCAGTTCACACAGCCGACAGGCCAAAAACATTCAGTACTTC.

The chain employs TRBV6-5 and TRBJ1-1; D not certain. The CDR3 sequence is 13 residues long. In germline, CDR1 is MNHEY, CDR2 SVGAGI. Trimming shortened V by 6 bases and J by 4 bases, and 12 bases separated the two germline ends. CDR3 amino acids: CASRPLGSTEAFF. Written as DNA, the CDR3 is TGTGCCAGCAGGCCTTTGGGGAGCACTGAAGCTTTCTTT.

The V and J genes are TRBV18 and TRBJ2-5; 11 nucleotides agree with TRBD1. V lost 2 bases to trimming and J lost 1 base; unmatched junction nucleotides: 0. The CDR3 has 15 amino acids. CDR1 is KGHSH, CDR2 LQKENI, per germline. The CDR3 bases are TGTGCCAGCTCACCAGGACAGGGGGCCCAAGAGACCCAGTACTTC. Translation: CASSPGQGAQETQYF. The variable domain in full, with the rest retrieved from reference TRBV18 and TRBJ2-5, is NAGVMQNPRHLVRRRGQEARLRCSPMKGHSHVYWYRQLPEEGLKFMVYLQKENIIDESGMPKERFSAEFPKEGPSILRIQQVVRGDSAAYFCASSPGQGAQETQYFGPGTRLLVL.